The clone carrying this T cell receptor beta chain shows up as medium-sized (0.01 to 0.1%) by frequency. TRB was amplified by touch-down multiplex PCR, primer pools A and B combined. Using the multiplex PCR reads, TCRdb records one entry per CDR3 protein without DNA. The sample has several thousand distinct CDR3 sequences; the top ten hold 5.4%. These data belong to a study of T cell clusters in autoimmune cytopenias. About 37,500 genome equivalents of blood DNA were amplified for TRB. Sequences were obtained from peripheral blood. This clonotype was sampled from a human donor with an autoimmune cytopenia or autoimmune hepatitis (not recorded which).

CDR3 protein: CASSPLGQVNTGELFF. The chain has TRBV18 and TRBJ2-2; TCRdb outputs TRBD1, but without DNA this stays unchecked. CDR1 and CDR2 (germline): KGHSH, LQKENI. The CDR3 runs 16 residues.